The rows below give T cell receptor beta chains drawn from one sample of a study of tumor-infiltrating lymphocytes in primary liver carcinoma. MiXCR, applied by TCRdb to the multiplex PCR reads, yields one record per CDR3 protein. This table holds roughly 190,000 distinct CDR3 sequences, roughly 80% found once. Sequencing used tumor tissue from primary liver carcinoma. The receptors originated from a man aged 40-55 years with primary liver carcinoma and hepatitis B virus infection. The CDR3 runs from the conserved cysteine through the conserved F or W. Each record gives: V gene, J gene, CDR3 length, CDR3 protein.

TRBV29-1	TRBJ2-1	14	CSVQGLAVYNEQLF
TRBV29-1	TRBJ1-2	13	CSVGGWENYGHTF
TRBV10-3	TRBJ1-6	18	CAISGASGGASNNSPLHF
TRBV11-3	TRBJ1-5	15	CASSLDLGVARPQHF
TRBV6-6	TRBJ1-5	17	CASSPHLDDRFNQSQHF
TRBV29-1	TRBJ1-1	14	CSVARQGSSTEAFF
TRBV7-9	TRBJ1-5	14	CATSPPYSNQPQHF
TRBV11-2	TRBJ2-5	12	CASRLGQETQYF
TRBV7-2	TRBJ2-3	15	CASSLGGAVIDTQYF
TRBV11-1	TRBJ2-3	15	CASSSPRESTDTQYF
TRBV4-2	TRBJ2-1	15	CASSQGGGSGNVQLF
TRBV6-1	TRBJ1-5	14	CDSMRTGGNQPQHF
TRBV4-1	TRBJ1-1	14	CASSEVNSGTEAFF
TRBV6-5	TRBJ1-2	13	CASSQYSASAYTF
TRBV10-2	TRBJ1-1	11	CASSHFNEAFF
TRBV19	TRBJ2-1	15	CASRDFAYYYNGQFF
TRBV6-2/TRBV6-3	TRBJ1-1	14	CASSHSTWLTEAFF
TRBV7-9	TRBJ2-7	15	CASSLAGGSTYEQYF
TRBV7-2	TRBJ2-5	13	CASVAGVRETQYF
TRBV29-1	TRBJ2-3	14	CSFSKTGPSDTQYF
TRBV6-6	TRBJ1-4	11	CASSLEGNLFF
TRBV7-9	TRBJ1-2	17	CASSSRALGGRNYGYTF
TRBV29-1	TRBJ2-7	15	CSVEEWDGRVDEQYF
TRBV5-1	TRBJ1-1	14	CASNTAGGYTEAFF
TRBV6-6	TRBJ2-7	15	CASIGYRDYFYEQYF
TRBV11-1	TRBJ2-3	19	CASSSWGSSVGGRTDTQYF
TRBV23-1	TRBJ2-2	17	CASSHPSMRGLHGELFF
TRBV4-3	TRBJ2-1	16	CASRQDPYSEYQEQFF
TRBV4-2	TRBJ2-3	15	CASSRRTGVTDTQYF
TRBV6-2/TRBV6-3	TRBJ2-7	13	CASSDEVHYEQYF
TRBV12-3/TRBV12-4	TRBJ2-1	16	CASRNPWASERDERFF
TRBV29-1	TRBJ2-7	12	CSAGFSAYEQYF
TRBV6-2/TRBV6-3	TRBJ1-1	12	CASGARNTETFF
TRBV29-1	TRBJ2-1	13	CSGGISEFNELFF
TRBV4-1	TRBJ2-3	18	CASSQDGSLVASTDAQYF
TRBV12-3/TRBV12-4	TRBJ2-1	13	CASRPTGRNKQFF
TRBV4-1	TRBJ2-2	14	CASRERGNAGELFF
TRBV29-1	TRBJ2-7	13	CSVDTGYDEEQYF
TRBV28	TRBJ1-2	17	CASSFSETGILYYGYTF
TRBV14	TRBJ2-1	16	CASNAAAGWVHNEQFF
TRBV6-5	TRBJ2-5	14	CANSYISGGETEYF
TRBV28	TRBJ1-2	14	CASSTTGGLYGYTF